Presented here are 21 T cell receptor beta chains from one specimen sequenced in a study of shared clonotypes between healthy human individuals. Libraries were prepared by immunoSEQ multiplex PCR; TCRdb keeps only in-frame clonotypes and omits some of them. Here the sample spans more than 2 million clones, approximately 94% being singletons. The sample was naive CD4+ T cells sorted from blood. Sample subset: CD45RA+ positively selected. The receptors were gathered from a man in his late teens or twenties in good health.

CDR3 coding DNA: TGTGCCAGCAGCCACAGTGGGGCGGGAGGCTCCTACAATGAGCAGTTCTTC. Translation gives CASSHSGAGGSYNEQFF. This chain connects TRBV7-2 to TRBJ2-1; 8 bases map to TRBD2. The V segment lost 5 bases and the J segment 0 bases; nucleotides outside the gene matches: 9. This CDR3 spans 17 amino acids. Looked up from germline, CDR1 is SGHTA and CDR2 is FQGNSA.

Note on this clone: One end of the junction is discordant with germline, which a read error may explain. This rearrangement joins TRBV6-5 to TRBJ1-1; the D gene is possibly TRBD1 (6 bases). The length of the CDR3 is 12 residues. Germline V CDR1 and CDR2: MNHEY, SVGAGI. In DNA form, the CDR3 reads TGTGCCAGCAGTTTTCCGCCACGCAGGGGCGACTTT. This gives the protein CASSFPPRRGDF.

This clone has only one observation. The V gene is TRBV5-1, the J gene TRBJ2-3, with a possible D match to TRBD1 (5 bases). The CDR3 consists of 15 residues. Deletions cut 3 bases from V and 0 bases from J, with 11 bases between. Germline assignment: CDR1 SGHRS and CDR2 YFSETQ. As DNA, the CDR3 is TGCGCCAGCAGCTATCCAGGGCCTAGCACAGATACGCAGTATTTT. Amino acid sequence: CASSYPGPSTDTQYF.

V is TRBV9 and J is TRBJ1-6, with TRBD1 matching over 9 bases. CDR1 SGDLS and CDR2 YYNGEE come from the germline V gene. The V and J ends lost 0 bases and 10 bases, in that order; junction bases with no gene match: 5. This CDR3 contains 15 residues. As DNA, the CDR3 is TGTGCCAGCAGCGTAGGCGACAGGGGGACCTCACCCCTCCACTTT. Its protein is CASSVGDRGTSPLHF. The full variable domain, its missing parts supplied by reference TRBV9 and TRBJ1-6, is DSGVTQTPKHLITATGQRVTLRCSPRSGDLSVYWYQQSLDQGLQFLIQYYNGEERAKGNILERFSAQQFPDLHSELNLSSLELGDSALYFCASSVGDRGTSPLHFGNGTRLTVT.

The sample holds one count of this clone. The chain uses TRBV6-1 and TRBJ2-3; 8 nucleotides align to TRBD1. Losses at the gene ends were 7 bases for V and 3 bases for J; bases not matched to a gene: 6. The CDR3 length is 14 residues. Germline values: CDR1 MNHNS, CDR2 SASEGT. The CDR3 is CASKGNRGTDTQYF. CDR3 DNA sequence: TGTGCCAGCAAGGGGAACAGGGGGACAGATACGCAGTATTTT.

The gene calls are TRBV30 and TRBJ2-4, with D unclear. Trimming left V 4 bases short and J 0 bases short, with 10 bases between. Germline CDR1 GTSNPN, CDR2 SVGIG (reference sequence). The CDR3 is made up of 14 amino acids. This CDR3 reads CAWTRFRAKNIQYF. CDR3 nucleotides: TGTGCCTGGACTAGGTTCCGAGCCAAAAACATTCAGTACTTC.

The rearrangement uses TRBV5-1 and TRBJ1-3, with TRBD1 as a possible D gene (6 bases). Germline values: CDR1 SGHRS, CDR2 YFSETQ. The CDR3 has 17 residues. V was shortened by 1 base and J by 2 bases, with 16 bases between the two germline ends. The DNA for the CDR3 is TGCGCCAGCAGCTTGAACACAGGGATAAGGGCTGGAAACACCATATATTTT. The encoded protein is CASSLNTGIRAGNTIYF.

Regarding this clone: This specimen includes other DNA sequences encoding the same CDR3. V and J are TRBV18 and TRBJ1-1; 9 bases line up with TRBD1. V gave up 6 bases and J gave up 4 bases; unmatched junction bases: 3. The CDR3 sequence is 13 residues long. Looked up from germline, CDR1 is KGHSH and CDR2 is LQKENI. The CDR3 DNA reads as TGTGCCAGCTCGCGACAGGGGGGCACTGAAGCTTTCTTT. It encodes CASSRQGGTEAFF.

J is TRBJ1-1 and V is TRBV2; TRBD1 agrees at 9 bases. CDR1 and CDR2 from the germline V gene are SNHLY and FYNNEI. With V trimmed by 6 bases and J by 4 bases, 6 bases remained unmatched. The CDR3 sequence is 14 residues long. Here the CDR3 DNA reads TGTGCCAGCAGATGGGACAGGGTCATCACTGAAGCTTTCTTT. Translating it yields CASRWDRVITEAFF.

V and J are TRBV7-6 and TRBJ1-2; D not resolved. V shed 1 base and J shed 5 bases, with 8 bases lying between them. This CDR3 comprises 13 residues. Germline V lookup: CDR1 SGHVS, CDR2 FNYEAQ. The CDR3 sequence: CASSLGGEYGYTF. The CDR3 DNA follows: TGTGCCAGCAGCTTAGGTGGGGAGTATGGCTACACCTTC.

The chain joins TRBV11-3 to TRBJ2-4, with 7 bases identical to TRBD1. The CDR3 has 13 amino acids. The V segment lost 3 bases and the J segment 8 bases; nucleotides outside the gene matches: 4. Germline V gene lookup returns CDR1 SGHNT and CDR2 YENEEA. CDR3 nucleotide sequence: TGTGCCAGCAGCTTTGACAGGGCGGACATTCAGTACTTC. Amino acid sequence: CASSFDRADIQYF. Full variable domain (rest looked up from reference TRBV11-3 and TRBJ2-4): EAGVVQSPRYKIIEKKQPVAFWCNPISGHNTLYWYLQNLGQGPELLIRYENEEAVDDSQLPKDRFSAERLKGVDSTLKIQPAELGDSAVYLCASSFDRADIQYFGAGTRLSVL.

The chain employs TRBV4-1 and TRBJ2-5; maybe TRBD2 (6 bases). CDR1 MGHRA and CDR2 YSYEKL come from the germline V gene. The V gene lost 4 bases and the J gene lost 2 bases, with 14 bases spanning the gap. There are 15 residues in the CDR3. CDR3: CASSPLANLQETQYF. DNA for the CDR3: TGCGCCAGCAGCCCTCTAGCGAACCTGCAAGAGACCCAGTACTTC.

The V call is TRBV6-4, the J call TRBJ2-7; 8 bases fit TRBD2. Germline V gives CDR1 MRHNA, CDR2 SNTAGT. This CDR3 has 17 residues. V lost 1 base to trimming and J lost 1 base; unmatched junction nucleotides: 9. CDR3 loop: CASSDLIGRAASYEQYF. CDR3 nucleotides: TGTGCCAGCAGTGACTTAATCGGGAGGGCTGCGTCCTACGAGCAGTACTTC.

On this clone itself: The germline gene is not matched at one end of the junction; a read error may be the cause. The chain recombines TRBV7-7 with TRBJ1-6, with D hard to call. The CDR3 runs to 11 residues. CDR1 is SSHAT, CDR2 FNYEAQ, per germline (reference sequence). CDR3 nucleotide sequence: TGTGCTAGCAGCTTAAACTCACCCCTCCACTTT. It yields the protein CASSLNSPLHF.

The chain combines TRBV7-2 with TRBJ2-5; the D call may be TRBD1 or TRBD2 (6 bases each). CDR3 size: 14 residues. Per the germline V gene, CDR1 is SGHTA and CDR2 is FQGNSA. V lost 2 bases to trimming and J lost 4 bases, with 11 bases between them. Written as DNA, the CDR3 is TGTGCCAGCAGCTTACTAGGGGGGCCAGAGACCCAGTACTTC. Protein sequence: CASSLLGGPETQYF.

The chain combines TRBV27 with TRBJ2-3, with D maybe TRBD1 (7 bases). V shed 3 bases and J shed 8 bases, with 15 bases lying between them. The CDR3 is 14 residues long. Per the germline V gene, CDR1 is MNHEY and CDR2 is SMNVEV (reference sequence). CDR3 amino acids: CASSFVEGAGTQYF. The CDR3 DNA is TGTGCCAGCAGTTTCGTGGAGGGGGCTGGTACGCAGTATTTT.

V and J are TRBV2 and TRBJ2-5, with no clear D. V lost 4 bases and J 7 bases, leaving 4 bases between the germline ends. The CDR3 totals 10 residues. Germline assignment: CDR1 SNHLY and CDR2 FYNNEI. The CDR3 reads CASSVRTQYF. For the CDR3, the DNA is TGTGCCAGCAGTGTGCGGACCCAGTACTTC.

The CDR3 sequence is CASSLAASGTGNTIYF. The CDR3 DNA reads as TGTGCCAGCAGCTTAGCCGCCTCAGGGACTGGAAACACCATATATTTT. The chain links TRBV7-6 to TRBJ1-3; D is possibly TRBD1 (5 bases). The V end lost 0 bases, the J end lost 2 bases, and 11 bases lay between the germline ends. The CDR3 runs 16 residues. The germline gives CDR1 SGHVS, CDR2 FNYEAQ.

J is TRBJ1-4 and V is TRBV15, with a weak D call TRBD1 (6 bases). Trimming removed 1 base from V and 0 bases from J, with 18 bases in between. Germline CDR1 is LNHNV and CDR2 is YYDKDF (reference sequence). The CDR3 is 19 residues long. Here the CDR3 reads CATSRANGGLRATNEKLFF. The CDR3 DNA reads TGTGCCACCAGCAGAGCCAACGGGGGGCTGCGCGCAACTAATGAAAAACTGTTTTTT. The variable domain in full, with the rest retrieved from reference TRBV15 and TRBJ1-4, is DAMVIQNPRYQVTQFGKPVTLSCSQTLNHNVMYWYQQKSSQAPKLLFHYYDKDFNNEADTPDNFQSRRPNTSFCFLDIRSPGLGDTAMYLCATSRANGGLRATNEKLFFGSGTQLSVL.

The rearrangement uses TRBV30 and TRBJ1-6; D remains unclear. Germline CDR1 and CDR2: GTSNPN and SVGIG (reference sequence). The CDR3 loop spans 13 amino acids. Trimming pared 0 bases from V and 6 bases from J, leaving 6 bases between. CDR3 loop: CAWSVEFNSPLHF. The CDR3 DNA sequence: TGTGCCTGGAGTGTAGAATTTAATTCACCCCTCCACTTT.

The rearrangement joins TRBV9 to TRBJ2-1, with 8 bases identical to TRBD2. V lost 1 base, J lost 9 bases, and 12 bases stayed unmatched. The CDR3 runs 16 residues. CDR1 is SGDLS and CDR2 is YYNGEE in the germline V gene. Here the CDR3 reads CASSVHSAGGGAEQFF. The CDR3, as DNA: TGTGCCAGCAGCGTACATTCGGCGGGAGGAGGGGCTGAGCAGTTCTTC. The variable domain in full, with the rest retrieved from reference TRBV9 and TRBJ2-1, is DSGVTQTPKHLITATGQRVTLRCSPRSGDLSVYWYQQSLDQGLQFLIQYYNGEERAKGNILERFSAQQFPDLHSELNLSSLELGDSALYFCASSVHSAGGGAEQFFGPGTRLTVL.